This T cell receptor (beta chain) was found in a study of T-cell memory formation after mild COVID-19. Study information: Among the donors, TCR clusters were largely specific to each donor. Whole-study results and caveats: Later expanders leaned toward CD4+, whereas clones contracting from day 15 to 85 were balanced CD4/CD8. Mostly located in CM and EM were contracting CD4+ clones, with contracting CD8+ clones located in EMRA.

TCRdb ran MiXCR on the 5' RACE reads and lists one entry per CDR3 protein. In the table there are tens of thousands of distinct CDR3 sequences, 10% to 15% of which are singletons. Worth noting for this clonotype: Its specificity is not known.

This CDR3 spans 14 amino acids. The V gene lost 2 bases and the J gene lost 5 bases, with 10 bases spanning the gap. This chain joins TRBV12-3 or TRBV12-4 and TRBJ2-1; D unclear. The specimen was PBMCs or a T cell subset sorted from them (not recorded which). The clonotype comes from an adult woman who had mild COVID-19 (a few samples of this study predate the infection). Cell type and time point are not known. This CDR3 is CASSLIYRDNEQFF. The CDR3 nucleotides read TGTGCCAGCAGTTTAATATATCGGGACAATGAGCAGTTCTTC.